The T cell receptor beta chain under discussion was sequenced for a study of blood T cell repertoires in COVID-19. Study at large: PBMCs, B-cell-depleted T cells, or T cells were the source of the cDNA or gDNA that made up the material.

In the original workflow: Nucleated cell counts were estimated from reference gene primer amplification. Libraries were prepared by immunoSEQ multiplex PCR; TCRdb keeps only in-frame clonotypes and omits some of them. The V and J calls and clone size come from that table; D and trimming were worked out from the DNA. This table holds roughly 250,000 clones, 87% found once. The V and J ends lost 6 bases and 1 base respectively, with 6 bases between them. Germline V CDR1 and CDR2: DFQATT, SNEGSKA (reference sequence). This CDR3 region has 11 residues. This chain links TRBV20-1 with TRBJ1-1; D is undetermined. The receptor was derived from a man aged 60 to 69 who had recovered from COVID-19. The sequencing sample was made of peripheral blood. CDR3 region: CSADKNTEAFF. The CDR3 DNA reads as TGCAGTGCCGACAAGAACACTGAAGCTTTCTTT.